This T cell receptor (beta chain) came from a study of Ad26.COV2.S vaccination and SARS-CoV-2 variants. Study conclusions and caveats: Vaccine recipients had higher spike-specific TCR breadth than placebo recipients. CD8+ and CD4+ T cells specific for spike reportedly responded with substantial breadth after vaccination. Assessments of TCR breadth and depth may have underestimated the total T cell responses. Vaccinees and placebo recipients showed similar non-spike TCR breadth.

The data were produced by immunoSEQ multiplex PCR, yet TCRdb's version contains in-frame clones alone and is incomplete. The table lists about 350,000 clones, 92% of them singletons. The CDR3 spans 11 residues. V was clipped by 7 bases and J by 5 bases, with 8 bases between them. Germline loops: CDR1 MNHEY, CDR2 SMNVEV (reference sequence). Notes on this clone: Antigen: not known.

The sequence was obtained from a human donor who had recovered from COVID-19. The genes are TRBV27 and TRBJ2-5; D is unclear. The material was peripheral blood, obtained after recovery from COVID-19. The CDR3 protein is CASTFRETQYF. CDR3 nucleotides: TGTGCCAGCACCTTCCGGGAGACCCAGTACTTC.